This T cell receptor (beta chain) was documented in a study of Ad26.COV2.S vaccination and SARS-CoV-2 variants. Study overall: Ad26.COV2.S arm of COV1001 included the donor. Doses of Ad26.COV2.S were injected into muscle once or twice, 56 days apart.

The CDR3 is 15 residues long. CDR1 and CDR2 (germline): KGHDR, SFDVKD. The J segment lost 1 base and the V segment lost 11 bases, leaving 9 bases of the junction unmatched. Stated treatment: around 19 received Ad26.COV2.S at low or high dose, single or two shots; roughly five received placebo; per-sample allocation not given. Specimens were obtained on day 63 following the first vaccine or placebo injection. Whoever gave the sample was an adult aged 18-55 years in Boston. Assay: immunoSEQ multiplex PCR; the TCRdb copy retains only in-frame clones and omits some. The sample contains about 390,000 clones, around nine tenths of which appear only once.

The source was peripheral blood, collected in a trial of Ad26.COV2.S vaccine versus placebo. This receptor was identified in a person between 18 and 60 years old who received the Ad26.COV2.S COVID-19 vaccine or a placebo. The chain recombines TRBV24-1 with TRBJ2-2, with 7 bases matching TRBD2. Here the CDR3 DNA reads TGTGCCATCCCTGCGGGGGACGGGAACACCGGGGAGCTGTTTTTT. It specifies CAIPAGDGNTGELFF.